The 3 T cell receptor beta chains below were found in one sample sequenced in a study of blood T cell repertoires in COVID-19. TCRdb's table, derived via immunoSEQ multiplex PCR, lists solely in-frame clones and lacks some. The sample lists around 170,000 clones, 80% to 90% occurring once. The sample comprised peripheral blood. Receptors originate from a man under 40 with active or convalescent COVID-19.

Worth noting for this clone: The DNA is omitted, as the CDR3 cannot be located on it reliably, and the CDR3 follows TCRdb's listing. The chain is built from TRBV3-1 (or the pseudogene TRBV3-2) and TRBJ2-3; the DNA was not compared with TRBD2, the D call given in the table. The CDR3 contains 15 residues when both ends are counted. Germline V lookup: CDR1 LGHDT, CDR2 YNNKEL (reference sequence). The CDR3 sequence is CASSQEGAWAGGSYF.

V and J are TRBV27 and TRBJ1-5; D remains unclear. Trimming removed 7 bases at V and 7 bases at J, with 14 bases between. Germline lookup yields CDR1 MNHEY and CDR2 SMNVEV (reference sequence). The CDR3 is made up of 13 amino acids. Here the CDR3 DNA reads TGTGCCAGCACTAGTTATCCTGGACAGCCCCAGCATTTT. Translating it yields CASTSYPGQPQHF.

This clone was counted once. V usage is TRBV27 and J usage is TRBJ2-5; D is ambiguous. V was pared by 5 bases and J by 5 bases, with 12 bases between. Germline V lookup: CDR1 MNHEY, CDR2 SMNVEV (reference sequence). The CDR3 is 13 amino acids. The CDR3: CASSDSLGETQYF. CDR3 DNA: TGTGCCAGCAGTGACTCTCTTGGGGAGACCCAGTACTTC.